These 18 T cell receptor beta chains originate from one sample sequenced in a study of T-cell memory formation after mild COVID-19. TCRdb recomputed calls from the 5' RACE reads with MiXCR, one row per CDR3 protein. In the table there are 550,000 to 650,000 distinct CDR3 sequences, approximately 15% of which are singletons. The sequenced material came from PBMCs or a T cell subset sorted from them (not recorded which). These receptors originate from an adult woman who had mild COVID-19 (a few samples of this study predate the infection). Cell type and time point are not known.

This clonotype was seen many times. The rearrangement uses TRBV7-2 and TRBJ2-7; D uncertain. V lost 3 bases to trimming and J lost 5 bases, with 14 bases between them. There are 14 residues in the CDR3. Germline values: CDR1 SGHTA, CDR2 FQGNSA. The CDR3 protein is CASSLQADRHEQYF. The CDR3 DNA is TGTGCCAGCAGCTTGCAGGCGGATAGACACGAGCAGTACTTC.

There are a few counts of this clonotype. The chain employs TRBV3-1 and TRBJ2-1; TRBD2 matches 12 bases. The CDR3 runs to 16 residues. In germline, CDR1 is LGHDT, CDR2 YNNKEL (reference sequence). V lost 0 bases to trimming and J lost 12 bases; unmatched junction nucleotides: 9. The CDR3 is CASSQDKYASGGAQFF. CDR3 sequence (DNA): TGTGCCAGCAGCCAAGATAAATACGCTAGCGGGGGGGCGCAGTTCTTC.

The gene calls are TRBV5-5 and TRBJ2-3; perhaps TRBD1 as D (6 bases). CDR1 and CDR2 from the germline V gene are SGHKS and YYEKEE (reference sequence). With 5 bases removed from V and 5 bases from J, the gap between germline ends came to 18 bases. This CDR3 is 15 amino acids long. CDR3 residues: CASSSWGRGVDTQYF. CDR3 DNA sequence: TGTGCCAGCAGTTCTTGGGGCAGGGGAGTAGATACGCAGTATTTT.

This chain uses TRBV10-3 with TRBJ1-1; D call uncertain. The CDR3 runs to 13 residues. V was cut by 5 bases and J by 5 bases, with 12 bases left in between. CDR1 is ENHRY and CDR2 is SYGVKD in the germline V gene. CDR3 region: CAISQARETEAFF. CDR3 sequence (DNA): TGTGCCATCAGTCAAGCGCGGGAGACTGAAGCTTTCTTT.

This clonotype was seen more than once but under ten times. The chain is built from TRBV3-1 and TRBJ2-1, with 10 bases identical to TRBD2. The CDR3 has 15 amino acids. V dropped 1 base and J dropped 5; count of bases not matched to a gene: 2. Germline CDR1 is LGHDT and CDR2 is YNNKEL (reference sequence). The CDR3 loop reads CASSQVAGGNNEQFF. In DNA form, the CDR3 reads TGTGCCAGCAGCCAAGTAGCGGGAGGAAACAATGAGCAGTTCTTC.

This chain joins TRBV18 and TRBJ2-7; D not certain. The CDR3 covers 15 residues. Germline CDR1 reads KGHSH; CDR2 reads LQKENI. Trimming took off 0 bases at V and 4 bases at J, with 13 bases between the two ends. CDR3 nucleotide sequence: TGTGCCAGCTCACCACCTCTAGAGGTCGGTTACGAGCAGTACTTC. It codes for CASSPPLEVGYEQYF. The whole variable domain, remainder taken from reference TRBV18 and TRBJ2-7, is NAGVMQNPRHLVRRRGQEARLRCSPMKGHSHVYWYRQLPEEGLKFMVYLQKENIIDESGMPKERFSAEFPKEGPSILRIQQVVRGDSAAYFCASSPPLEVGYEQYFGPGTRLTVT.

The V call is TRBV7-9, the J call TRBJ1-4; weak D call: TRBD1 (6 bases). There are 15 residues in the CDR3. Germline CDR1 is SEHNR and CDR2 is FQNEAQ (reference sequence). The ends were cut back, 5 bases at V and 6 bases at J, with 16 bases in the middle. The CDR3 loop reads CASSIWGAFHEKLFF. DNA of the CDR3: TGTGCCAGCAGCATATGGGGGGCATTCCATGAAAAACTGTTTTTT.

There are a few counts of this clonotype. V gene TRBV7-6 combines with J gene TRBJ2-1; 11 nucleotides line up with TRBD2. The germline V gene encodes CDR1 SGHVS and CDR2 FNYEAQ. The CDR3 loop spans 16 amino acids. The junction had 6 bases not matched to a gene; V was cut back by 5 bases and J by 3 bases. The CDR3 spells CASSQTSGKNYNEQFF. CDR3 in DNA: TGTGCCAGCAGCCAGACTAGCGGGAAAAACTACAATGAGCAGTTCTTC. Full variable domain (outside the CDR3, taken from reference TRBV7-6 and TRBJ2-1): GAGVSQSPRYKVTKRGQDVALRCDPISGHVSLYWYRQALGQGPEFLTYFNYEAQQDKSGLPNDRFSAERPEGSISTLTIQRTEQRDSAMYRCASSQTSGKNYNEQFFGPGTRLTVL.

This clonotype has more than one count but fewer than ten. The V gene is TRBV5-1, the J gene TRBJ2-2; D not resolved. V was cut by 0 bases and J by 1 base, with 13 bases left in between. CDR3 length: 17 amino acids. Germline V gives CDR1 SGHRS, CDR2 YFSETQ. CDR3 DNA: TGCGCCAGCAGCTTGGGTGACCCCTGGGAGAACACCGGGGAGCTGTTTTTT. This gives the protein CASSLGDPWENTGELFF.

The sample holds a few counts of this clonotype. This rearrangement joins TRBV9 to TRBJ2-3; 13 bases fit TRBD2. V shed 3 bases and J 6 bases; nucleotides not matched to a gene: 4. The CDR3 has 15 amino acids. Germline CDR1 reads SGDLS; CDR2 reads YYNGEE. In DNA, the CDR3 is TGTGCCAGCAGCGCCGGGACTAGCGGGGTGGATACGCAGTATTTT. This sequence encodes CASSAGTSGVDTQYF.

The chain uses TRBV7-9 and TRBJ2-5, with D tentatively TRBD1 or TRBD2 (5 bases each). This CDR3 contains 15 residues. Trimming cost V 5 bases and J 4 bases, with 17 bases left between them. The V gene's germline CDR1 is SEHNR and CDR2 FQNEAQ (reference sequence). CDR3 nucleotides: TGTGCCAGCAGCCTGAGGGACCGTAGGGGAGAGACCCAGTACTTC. This codes for CASSLRDRRGETQYF.

The chain employs TRBV29-1 and TRBJ2-2; no firm D call. V shed 4 bases and J shed 2 bases, with 8 bases lying between them. In germline, CDR1 is SQVTM, CDR2 ANQGSEA. This CDR3 has 13 residues. CDR3 coding DNA: TGCAGCGTTGTGTTTCCCAACACCGGGGAGCTGTTTTTT. As protein: CSVVFPNTGELFF.

The chain links TRBV5-6 to TRBJ1-4; 8 bases agree with TRBD1. The CDR3 consists of 14 residues. Germline V gene data show CDR1 as SGHDT and CDR2 as YYEEEE. J gave up 8 bases and V 4 bases, and 7 bases lay outside the gene matches. The CDR3 protein is CASSMTGAGEKLFF. CDR3 bases: TGTGCCAGCAGCATGACAGGGGCGGGCGAAAAACTGTTTTTT.

This clonotype was found many times. The J gene is TRBJ2-7, the V gene TRBV7-9, with D possibly being TRBD2 (5 bases). The ends were cut back, 1 base at V and 1 base at J, with 8 bases in the middle. CDR3 length: 14 residues. The germline CDR1 and CDR2 sequences are SEHNR and FQNEAQ (reference sequence). CDR3 nucleotides: TGTGCCAGCAGCTTAGTAACGGGGTCCTACGAGCAGTACTTC. Translated, it gives CASSLVTGSYEQYF.

This clonotype was seen a few times. The genes are TRBV5-6 and TRBJ2-1; TRBD2 matches at 8 bases. Germline V gene sequence: CDR1 SGHDT, CDR2 YYEEEE. The V and J ends lost 3 bases and 5 bases, in that order; junction bases with no gene match: 7. The CDR3 runs to 15 residues. CDR3 in DNA: TGTGCCAGCAGCTCCGTGAGCGGGGGTAACAATGAGCAGTTCTTC. It translates to CASSSVSGGNNEQFF.

This chain links TRBV12-3 or TRBV12-4 with TRBJ2-1, with D perhaps matching TRBD1 (5 bases). The CDR3 is 14 amino acids. V gave up 6 bases and J gave up 3 bases, with 12 bases separating them. Here the CDR3 DNA reads TGTGCCAGCAGCTCCGGACACAACTACAATGAGCAGTTCTTC. It codes for CASSSGHNYNEQFF.

A few counts support this clonotype. This sequence joins TRBV7-2 and TRBJ2-1; no reliable D call. The CDR3 has 15 amino acids. Trimming left V 1 base short and J 5 bases short, with 12 bases between. Per the germline V gene, CDR1 is SGHTA and CDR2 is FQGNSA. The CDR3: CASSLVLSGDNEQFF. CDR3 bases: TGTGCCAGCAGCTTAGTACTCTCTGGCGACAATGAGCAGTTCTTC.

This clonotype has only a few counts. The chain is built from TRBV6-5 and TRBJ2-1; 9 bases align to TRBD2. Unmatched junction bases numbered 5, after V lost 0 bases and J lost 8 bases. CDR1 and CDR2 (germline): MNHEY, SVGAGI. CDR3 length: 15 amino acids. CDR3: CASSYSGGRAYEQFF. DNA for the CDR3: TGTGCCAGCAGTTACTCGGGCGGGAGGGCCTATGAGCAGTTCTTC.